The present T cell receptor (beta chain) was sequenced within a study of T cells in women clearing cervical HPV infection. Study overall: With HLA typing for only a few women, HLA confounding remains possible. Study-wide points: Controls had more TRBV6-7 (around 0.15%) than cases (roughly 0.11%).

The germline gives CDR1 SEHNR, CDR2 FQNEAQ (reference sequence). CDR3 length: 14 amino acids. All donors had a single incident cervical HPV16 infection, not prevalent. A word on this clone: Its antigen is as yet unknown. The observed sequence ends 3 residues before the CDR3 terminus, with the missing tail filled in from the germline J gene.

Average input was approximately 1.3 ug genomic DNA for immunoSEQ TCR beta CDR3 amplification. Clones were read by immunoSEQ multiplex PCR, and TCRdb kept only the in-frame ones, dropping some. In total, the table holds 40,000 or so clones. Sequencing was performed on blood buffy coat. The genes are TRBV7-9 and TRBJ2-2; 9 bases are shared with TRBD1. This sequence was found in a woman between 18 and 75 years old with a cervical HPV16 infection that either progressed to CIN3+ or cleared (not recorded which). Partial CDR3 DNA: TGTGCCAGCACCCCTCGACAGGGGGACGAAAAG. It codes for CASTPRQGDEK. The full CDR3 protein is CASTPRQGDEKLFF.